The T cell receptor (beta chain) described here comes from a study of control samples from healthy donors and cancer patients. TCRdb's table, derived via immunoSEQ multiplex PCR, lists solely in-frame clones and lacks some. This table holds about 42,000 clones, over 65% found once. The sample taken for sequencing was blood. The sequence was collected from a man in his fifties or sixties in good health.

For the CDR3, the DNA is TGCGCCAGCAGCTTGGTCGAAGGCGGTGCCTACAATGAGCAGTTCTTC. This translates into CASSLVEGGAYNEQFF. The chain joins TRBV5-1 to TRBJ2-1; D gene unclear. The germline V gene has CDR1 SGHRS and CDR2 YFSETQ. Between the trimmed V and J ends, which lost 0 bases and 2 bases, there was a span of 12 bases. This CDR3 region has 16 residues. Using reference TRBV5-1 and TRBJ2-1 for the parts outside the CDR3, the full variable domain is KAGVTQTPRYLIKTRGQQVTLSCSPISGHRSVSWYQQTPGQGLQFLFEYFSETQRNKGNFPGRFSGRQFSNSRSEMNVSTLELGDSALYLCASSLVEGGAYNEQFFGPGTRLTVL.